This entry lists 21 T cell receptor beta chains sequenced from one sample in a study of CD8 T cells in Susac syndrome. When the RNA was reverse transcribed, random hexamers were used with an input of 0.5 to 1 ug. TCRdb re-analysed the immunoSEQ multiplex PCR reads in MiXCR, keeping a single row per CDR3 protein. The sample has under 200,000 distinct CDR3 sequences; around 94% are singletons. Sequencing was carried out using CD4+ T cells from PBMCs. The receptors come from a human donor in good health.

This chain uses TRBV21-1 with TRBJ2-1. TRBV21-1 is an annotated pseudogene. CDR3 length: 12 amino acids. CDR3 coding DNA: TGTGCCAGCAGGTTCCGGAGCCGAACGCAGTTCTTC. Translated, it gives CASRFRSRTQFF.

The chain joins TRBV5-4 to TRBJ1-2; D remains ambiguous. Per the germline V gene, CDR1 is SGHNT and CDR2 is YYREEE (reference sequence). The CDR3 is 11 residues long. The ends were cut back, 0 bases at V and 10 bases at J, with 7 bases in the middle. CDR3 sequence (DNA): TGTGCCAGCAGCTTGGCCTCCGACTACACCTTC. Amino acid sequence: CASSLASDYTF.

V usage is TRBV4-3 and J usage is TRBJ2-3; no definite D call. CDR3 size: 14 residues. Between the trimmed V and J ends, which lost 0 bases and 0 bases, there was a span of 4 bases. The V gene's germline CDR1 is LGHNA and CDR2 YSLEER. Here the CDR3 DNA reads TGCGCCAGCAGCCAAGATCATAGCACAGATACGCAGTATTTT. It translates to CASSQDHSTDTQYF.

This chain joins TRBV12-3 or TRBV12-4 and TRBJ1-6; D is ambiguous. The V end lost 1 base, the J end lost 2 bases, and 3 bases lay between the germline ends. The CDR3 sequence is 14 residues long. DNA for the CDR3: TGTGCCAGCAGTTTAGGAGCCTATAATTCACCCCTCCACTTT. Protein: CASSLGAYNSPLHF.

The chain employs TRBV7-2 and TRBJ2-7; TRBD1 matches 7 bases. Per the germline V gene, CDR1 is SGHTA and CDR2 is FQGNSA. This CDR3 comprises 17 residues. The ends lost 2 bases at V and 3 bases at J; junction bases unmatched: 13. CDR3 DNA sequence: TGTGCCAGCAGCTTAAGGGGTGGGACAGATGCCAACTACGAGCAGTACTTC. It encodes CASSLRGGTDANYEQYF.

CDR3 in amino acids: CSAPRQVSGANVLTF. The CDR3 nucleotides read TGCAGTGCCCCGCGCCAGGTCTCTGGGGCCAACGTCCTGACTTTC. This sequence joins TRBV20-1 and TRBJ2-6; D not certain. V was trimmed by 6 bases and J by 0 bases, leaving 12 bases between them. CDR1 and CDR2 (germline): DFQATT, SNEGSKA (reference sequence). This CDR3 region has 15 residues.

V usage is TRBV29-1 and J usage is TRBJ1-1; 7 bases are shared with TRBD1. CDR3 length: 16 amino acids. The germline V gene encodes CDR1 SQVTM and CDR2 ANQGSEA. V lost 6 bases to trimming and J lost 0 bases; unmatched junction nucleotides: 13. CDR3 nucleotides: TGCAGCGTGACCCTACAGGGACAGAGCATGAACACTGAAGCTTTCTTT. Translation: CSVTLQGQSMNTEAFF.

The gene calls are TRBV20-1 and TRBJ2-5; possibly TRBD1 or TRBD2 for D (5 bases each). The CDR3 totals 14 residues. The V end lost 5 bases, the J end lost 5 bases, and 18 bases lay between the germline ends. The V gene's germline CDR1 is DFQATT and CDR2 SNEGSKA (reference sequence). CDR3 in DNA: TGCAGTGCTCTTACTGGGACGGCTCTGGAGACCCAGTACTTC. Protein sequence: CSALTGTALETQYF.

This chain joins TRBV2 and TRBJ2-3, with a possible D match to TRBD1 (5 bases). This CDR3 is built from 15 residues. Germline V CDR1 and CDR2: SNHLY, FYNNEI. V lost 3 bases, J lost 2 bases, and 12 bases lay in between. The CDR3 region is CASSDRQNPTDTQYF. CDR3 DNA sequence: TGTGCCAGCAGTGATCGACAGAACCCCACAGATACGCAGTATTTT.

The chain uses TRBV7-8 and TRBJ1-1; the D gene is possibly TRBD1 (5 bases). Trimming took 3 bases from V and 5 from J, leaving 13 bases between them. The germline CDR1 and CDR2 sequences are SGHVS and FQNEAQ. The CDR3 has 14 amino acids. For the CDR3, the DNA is TGTGCCAGCAGCTTGCCCCAGGGTAGGACTGAAGCTTTCTTT. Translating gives CASSLPQGRTEAFF.

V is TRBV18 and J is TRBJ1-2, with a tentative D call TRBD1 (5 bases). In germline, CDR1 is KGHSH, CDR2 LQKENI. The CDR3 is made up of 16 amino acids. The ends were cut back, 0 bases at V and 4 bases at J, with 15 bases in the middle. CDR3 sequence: CASSPPGGTGGYGYTF. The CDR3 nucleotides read TGTGCCAGCTCACCACCGGGAGGGACCGGCGGCTATGGCTACACCTTC.

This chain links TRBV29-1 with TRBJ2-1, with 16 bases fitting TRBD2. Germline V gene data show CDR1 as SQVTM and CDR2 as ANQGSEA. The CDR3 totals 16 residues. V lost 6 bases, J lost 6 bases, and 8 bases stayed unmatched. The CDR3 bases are TGCAGCGTGGGACTAGCGGGGGGGCGAGGGAGCAATGAGCAGTTCTTC. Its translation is CSVGLAGGRGSNEQFF.

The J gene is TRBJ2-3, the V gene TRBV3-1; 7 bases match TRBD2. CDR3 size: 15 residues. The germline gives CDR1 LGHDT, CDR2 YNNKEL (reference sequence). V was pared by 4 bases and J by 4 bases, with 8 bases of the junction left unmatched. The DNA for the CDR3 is TGTGCCAGCAGCCCAAGGGACTACGGGGCAGATACGCAGTATTTT. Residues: CASSPRDYGADTQYF.

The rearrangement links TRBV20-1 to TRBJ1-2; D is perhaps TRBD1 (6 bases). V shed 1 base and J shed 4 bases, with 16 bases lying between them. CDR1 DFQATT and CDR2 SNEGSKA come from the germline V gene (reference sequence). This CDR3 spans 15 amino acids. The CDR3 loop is CSARASTGILYGYTF. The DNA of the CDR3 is TGCAGTGCTAGAGCTAGCACAGGGATCCTCTATGGCTACACCTTC.

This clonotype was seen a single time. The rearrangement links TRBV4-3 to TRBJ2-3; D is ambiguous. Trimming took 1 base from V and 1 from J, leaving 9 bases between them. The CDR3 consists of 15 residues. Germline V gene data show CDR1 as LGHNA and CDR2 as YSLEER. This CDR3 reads CASSQAGVGTDTQYF. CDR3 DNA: TGCGCCAGCAGCCAAGCTGGGGTGGGCACAGATACGCAGTATTTT.

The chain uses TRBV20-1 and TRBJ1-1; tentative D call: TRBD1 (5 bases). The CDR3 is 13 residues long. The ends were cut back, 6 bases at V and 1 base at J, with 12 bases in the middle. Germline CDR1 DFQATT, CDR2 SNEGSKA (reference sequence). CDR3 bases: TGCAGTGCGCCCGGACAAAGGAACACTGAAGCTTTCTTT. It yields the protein CSAPGQRNTEAFF.

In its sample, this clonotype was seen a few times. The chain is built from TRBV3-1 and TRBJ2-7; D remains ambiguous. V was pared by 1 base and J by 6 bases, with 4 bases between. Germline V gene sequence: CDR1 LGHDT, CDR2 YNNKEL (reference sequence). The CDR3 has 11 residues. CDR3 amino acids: CASSQVGEQYF. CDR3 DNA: TGTGCCAGCAGCCAAGTTGGCGAGCAGTACTTC.

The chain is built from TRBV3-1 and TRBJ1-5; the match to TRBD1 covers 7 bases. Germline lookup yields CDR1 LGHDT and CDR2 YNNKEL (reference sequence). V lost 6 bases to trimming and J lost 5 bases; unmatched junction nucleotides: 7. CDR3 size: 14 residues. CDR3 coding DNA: TGTGCCAGCAGTTCAGGGGGAAGGGATCAGCCCCAGCATTTT. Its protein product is CASSSGGRDQPQHF. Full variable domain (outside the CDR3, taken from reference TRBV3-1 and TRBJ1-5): DTAVSQTPKYLVTQMGNDKSIKCEQNLGHDTMYWYKQDSKKFLKIMFSYNNKELIINETVPNRFSPKSPDKAHLNLHINSLELGDSAVYFCASSSGGRDQPQHFGDGTRLSIL.

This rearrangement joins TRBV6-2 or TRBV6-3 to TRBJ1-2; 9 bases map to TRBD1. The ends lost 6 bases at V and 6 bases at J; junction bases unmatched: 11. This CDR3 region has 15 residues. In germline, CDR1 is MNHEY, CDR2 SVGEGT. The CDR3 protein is CASRHTGTGKDGYTF. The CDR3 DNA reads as TGTGCCAGCAGACACACCGGGACAGGGAAGGATGGCTACACCTTC.

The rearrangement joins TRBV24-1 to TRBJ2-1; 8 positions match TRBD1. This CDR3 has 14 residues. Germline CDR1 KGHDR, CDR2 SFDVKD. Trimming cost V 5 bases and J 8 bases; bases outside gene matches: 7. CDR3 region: CATSAGQGRHEQFF. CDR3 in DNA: TGTGCCACCAGTGCCGGACAGGGAAGGCATGAGCAGTTCTTC.

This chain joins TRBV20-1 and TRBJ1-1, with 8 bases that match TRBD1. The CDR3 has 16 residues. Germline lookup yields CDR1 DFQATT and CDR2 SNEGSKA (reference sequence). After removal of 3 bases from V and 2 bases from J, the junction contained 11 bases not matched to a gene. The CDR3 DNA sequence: TGCAGTGCTAGGGTTTTCGGACAGGGCCTTAACACTGAAGCTTTCTTT. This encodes CSARVFGQGLNTEAFF.